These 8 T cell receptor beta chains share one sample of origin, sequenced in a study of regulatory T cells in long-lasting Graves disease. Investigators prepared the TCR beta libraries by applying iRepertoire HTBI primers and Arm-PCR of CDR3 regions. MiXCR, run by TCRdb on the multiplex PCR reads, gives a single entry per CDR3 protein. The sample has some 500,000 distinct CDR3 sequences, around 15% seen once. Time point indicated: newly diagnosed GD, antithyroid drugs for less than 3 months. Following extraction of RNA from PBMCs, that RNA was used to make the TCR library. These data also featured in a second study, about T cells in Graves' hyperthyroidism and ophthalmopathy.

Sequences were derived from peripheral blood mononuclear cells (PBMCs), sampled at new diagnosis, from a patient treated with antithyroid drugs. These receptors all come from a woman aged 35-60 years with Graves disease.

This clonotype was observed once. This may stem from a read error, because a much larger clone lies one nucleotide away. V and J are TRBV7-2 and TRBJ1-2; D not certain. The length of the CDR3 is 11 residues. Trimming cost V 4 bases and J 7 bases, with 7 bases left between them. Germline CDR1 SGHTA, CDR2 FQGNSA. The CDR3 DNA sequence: TGTGCCAGCAGCTCGAGGTTTGGCTACACCTTC. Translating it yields CASSSRFGYTF.

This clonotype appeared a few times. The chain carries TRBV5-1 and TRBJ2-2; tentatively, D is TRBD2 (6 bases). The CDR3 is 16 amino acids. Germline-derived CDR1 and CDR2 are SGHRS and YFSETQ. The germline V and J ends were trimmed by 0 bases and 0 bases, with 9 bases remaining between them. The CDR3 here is CASSLEVAANTGELFF. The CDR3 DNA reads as TGCGCCAGCAGCTTGGAGGTAGCGGCGAACACCGGGGAGCTGTTTTTT.

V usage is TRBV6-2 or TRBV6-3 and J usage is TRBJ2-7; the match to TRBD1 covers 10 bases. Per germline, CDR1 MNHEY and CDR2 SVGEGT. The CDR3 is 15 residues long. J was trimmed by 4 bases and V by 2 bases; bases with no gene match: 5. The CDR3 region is CASSYGTGDGYEQYF. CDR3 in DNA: TGTGCCAGCAGTTACGGGACAGGGGATGGGTACGAGCAGTACTTC.

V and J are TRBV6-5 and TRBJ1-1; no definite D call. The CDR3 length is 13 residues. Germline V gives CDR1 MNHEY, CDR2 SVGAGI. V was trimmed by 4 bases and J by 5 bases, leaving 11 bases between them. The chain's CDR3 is CASSSRELTEAFF. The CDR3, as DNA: TGTGCCAGCAGTTCACGTGAGCTTACTGAAGCTTTCTTT.

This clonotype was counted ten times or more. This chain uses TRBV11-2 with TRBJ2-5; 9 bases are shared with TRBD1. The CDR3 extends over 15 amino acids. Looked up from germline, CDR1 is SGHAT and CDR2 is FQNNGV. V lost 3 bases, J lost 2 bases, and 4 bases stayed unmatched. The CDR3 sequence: CASSLYRGPQETQYF. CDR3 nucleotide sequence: TGTGCCAGCAGCTTGTACAGGGGGCCACAAGAGACCCAGTACTTC. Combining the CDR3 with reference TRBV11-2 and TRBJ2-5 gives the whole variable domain EAGVAQSPRYKIIEKRQSVAFWCNPISGHATLYWYQQILGQGPKLLIQFQNNGVVDDSQLPKDRFSAERLKGVDSTLKIQPAKLEDSAVYLCASSLYRGPQETQYFGPGTRLLVL.

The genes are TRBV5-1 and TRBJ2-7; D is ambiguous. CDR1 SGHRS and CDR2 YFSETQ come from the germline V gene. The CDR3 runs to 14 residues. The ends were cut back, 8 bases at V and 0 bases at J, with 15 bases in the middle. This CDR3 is CASQIRTDSYEQYF. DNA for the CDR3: TGCGCCAGTCAAATTAGGACGGACTCCTACGAGCAGTACTTC.

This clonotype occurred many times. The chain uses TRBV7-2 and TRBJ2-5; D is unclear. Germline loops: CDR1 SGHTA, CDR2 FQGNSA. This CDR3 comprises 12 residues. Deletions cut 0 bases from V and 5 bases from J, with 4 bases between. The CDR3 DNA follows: TGTGCCAGCAGCTTAGCCTGGGAGACCCAGTACTTC. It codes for CASSLAWETQYF. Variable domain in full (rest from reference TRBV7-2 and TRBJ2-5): GAGVSQSPSNKVTEKGKDVELRCDPISGHTALYWYRQSLGQGLEFLIYFQGNSAPDKSGLPSDRFSAERTGGSVSTLTIQRTQQEDSAVYLCASSLAWETQYFGPGTRLLVL.

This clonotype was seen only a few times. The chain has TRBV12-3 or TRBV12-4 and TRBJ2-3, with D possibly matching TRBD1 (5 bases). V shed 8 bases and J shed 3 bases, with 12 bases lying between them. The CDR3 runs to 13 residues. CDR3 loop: CASRSGPTDTQYF. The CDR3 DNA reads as TGTGCCAGCCGGTCAGGGCCAACAGATACGCAGTATTTT.